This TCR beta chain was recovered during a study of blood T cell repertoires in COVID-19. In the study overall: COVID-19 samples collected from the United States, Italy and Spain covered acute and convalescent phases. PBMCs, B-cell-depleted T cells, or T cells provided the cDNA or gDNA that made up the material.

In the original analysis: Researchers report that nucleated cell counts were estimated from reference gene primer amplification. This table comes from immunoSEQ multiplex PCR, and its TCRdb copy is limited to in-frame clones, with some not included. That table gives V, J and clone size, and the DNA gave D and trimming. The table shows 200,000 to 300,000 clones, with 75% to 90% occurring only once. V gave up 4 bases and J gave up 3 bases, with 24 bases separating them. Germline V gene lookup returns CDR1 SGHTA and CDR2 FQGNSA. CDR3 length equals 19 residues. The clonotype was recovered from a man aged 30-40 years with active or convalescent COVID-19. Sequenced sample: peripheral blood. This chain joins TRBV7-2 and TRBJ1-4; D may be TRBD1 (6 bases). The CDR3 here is CASSSHPGQLGTSNEKLFF. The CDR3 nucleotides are TGTGCCAGCAGCTCCCATCCCGGACAGTTAGGGACCTCTAATGAAAAACTGTTTTTT.